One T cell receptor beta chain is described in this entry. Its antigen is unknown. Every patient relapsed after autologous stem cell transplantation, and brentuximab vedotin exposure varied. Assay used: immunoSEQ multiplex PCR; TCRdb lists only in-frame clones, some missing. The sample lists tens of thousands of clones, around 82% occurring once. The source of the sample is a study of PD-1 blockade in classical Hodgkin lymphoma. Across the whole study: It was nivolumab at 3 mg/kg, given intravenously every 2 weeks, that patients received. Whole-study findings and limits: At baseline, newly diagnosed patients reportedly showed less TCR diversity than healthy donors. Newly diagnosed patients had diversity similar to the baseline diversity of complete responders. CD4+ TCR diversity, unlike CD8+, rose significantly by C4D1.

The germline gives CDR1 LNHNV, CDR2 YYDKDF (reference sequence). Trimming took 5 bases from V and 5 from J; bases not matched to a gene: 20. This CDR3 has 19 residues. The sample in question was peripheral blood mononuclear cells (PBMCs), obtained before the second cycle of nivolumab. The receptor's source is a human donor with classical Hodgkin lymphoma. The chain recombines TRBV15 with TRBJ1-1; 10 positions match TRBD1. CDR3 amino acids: CATSSQRGQGRPGRTEAFF. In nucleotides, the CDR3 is TGTGCCACCAGCTCTCAAAGGGGACAGGGGCGTCCGGGGAGGACTGAAGCTTTCTTT.